Listed below are T cell receptor beta chains from one sample, sequenced in a study of identical twins. Each CDR3 protein gets one entry after TCRdb re-called the 5' RACE reads with MiXCR. The data contain 690,000 or so distinct CDR3 sequences, approximately 6.1% of them singletons. The specimen sequenced was naive T cells sorted from blood. The receptors originated from a man younger than 35 in good health. The CDR3 runs from the conserved cysteine through the conserved F or W. The D gene is left open where the match is weak. Rows give clone size only sometimes, using once, few, many, or a class for an expanded clone.

V gene	clone size	J gene	D gene	CDR3 protein	CDR3 DNA
TRBV21-1	many	TRBJ2-1	.	CASSQPTGSNEQFF	TGTGCCAGCAGTCAACCCACAGGGAGCAATGAGCAGTTCTTC
TRBV12-3/TRBV12-4	many	TRBJ2-7	TRBD1	CASRQSPGTGTYEQYF	TGTGCCAGCAGACAGAGTCCCGGGACAGGTACCTACGAGCAGTACTTC
TRBV4-1	many	TRBJ2-1	.	CASSQAHGRGEQFF	TGCGCCAGCAGCCAGGCCCACGGACGGGGGGAGCAGTTCTTC
TRBV29-1	many	TRBJ2-4	.	CSVFQGSDIQYF	TGCAGCGTTTTTCAGGGATCAGACATTCAGTACTTC
TRBV19	many	TRBJ1-4	.	CASNNLGSNEKLFF	TGTGCCAGTAACAACCTGGGTTCTAATGAAAAACTGTTTTTT
TRBV6-5	many	TRBJ1-1	.	CASSLGTLTEAFF	TGTGCCAGCAGTTTAGGGACCCTGACTGAAGCTTTCTTT
TRBV24-1	many	TRBJ2-1	TRBD1	CATSDGQGGNEQFF	TGTGCCACCAGTGATGGACAGGGTGGTAATGAGCAGTTCTTC
TRBV20-1	many	TRBJ2-7	.	CSARDLKLRRPFFHEQYF	TGCAGTGCTAGAGATCTTAAGTTAAGGCGACCGTTCTTCCACGAGCAGTACTTC
TRBV12-3/TRBV12-4	many	TRBJ1-1	TRBD1	CCWTGGLEAFF	TGTTGTTGGACAGGAGGACTCGAAGCTTTCTTT
TRBV3-1	few	TRBJ2-5	TRBD2	CASSQGSGRARIQETQYF	TGTGCCAGCAGCCAAGGTAGCGGGAGGGCCAGGATCCAAGAGACCCAGTACTTC
TRBV7-6	few	TRBJ2-2	.	CASSPGLSTGELFF	TGTGCCAGCAGCCCGGGACTCTCCACCGGGGAGCTGTTTTTT
TRBV12-3/TRBV12-4	many	TRBJ1-5	TRBD1	CASSLGQGNQPQHF	TGTGCCAGCAGCCTCGGACAGGGTAATCAGCCCCAGCATTTT
TRBV7-3	few	TRBJ2-1	TRBD2	CASSPLLAGVPNEQFF	TGTGCCAGCAGCCCCCTACTAGCGGGAGTACCCAATGAGCAGTTCTTC
TRBV13	many	TRBJ1-6	TRBD1	CASSLKAGGINSPLHF	TGTGCCAGCAGCTTAAAAGCAGGGGGCATTAATTCACCCCTCCACTTT
TRBV27	few	TRBJ2-3	.	CASSLLTKITDTQYF	TGTGCCAGCAGTTTATTGACAAAGATCACAGATACGCAGTATTTT
TRBV11-2	.	TRBJ2-7	.	CASSLLRSTATYEQYF	TGTGCCAGCAGCTTATTGCGCTCTACAGCGACCTACGAGCAGTACTTC
TRBV28	.	TRBJ2-5	TRBD1	CASTQFGRGRETQYF	TGTGCCAGCACTCAGTTTGGCAGGGGGCGTGAGACCCAGTACTTC
TRBV27	many	TRBJ2-7	.	CASLTGAGEQYF	TGTGCCAGCCTTACAGGGGCGGGGGAGCAGTACTTC
TRBV12-3/TRBV12-4	many	TRBJ1-2	.	CASRGGKDSRGESSNYGYTF	TGTGCCAGCAGGGGGGGGAAAGACAGTAGGGGCGAATCCTCTAACTATGGCTACACCTTC
TRBV6-2/TRBV6-3	few	TRBJ2-2	.	CASGGHTGELFF	TGTGCCAGCGGCGGGCACACCGGGGAGCTGTTTTTT
TRBV25-1	few	TRBJ2-2	TRBD2	CATRERDTGELFF	TGTGCGACGCGGGAGAGAGACACCGGGGAGCTGTTTTTT
TRBV12-3/TRBV12-4	many	TRBJ1-6	.	CASSRSQGSPLHF	TGTGCCAGCAGCAGAAGTCAGGGGTCACCCCTCCACTTT
TRBV29-1	many	TRBJ1-1	.	CSVGGRGNTEAFF	TGCAGCGTTGGAGGGAGGGGGAACACTGAAGCTTTCTTT
TRBV6-2/TRBV6-3	many	TRBJ1-5	TRBD1	CASRTGGVNQPQHF	TGTGCCAGCAGAACAGGGGGAGTAAATCAGCCCCAGCATTTT
TRBV2	.	TRBJ1-5	.	CASSEGRGAQPQHF	TGTGCCAGCAGTGAAGGGCGTGGTGCGCAGCCCCAGCATTTT
TRBV20-1	once	TRBJ2-1	.	CSASEWNNEQFF	TGCAGTGCTAGTGAGTGGAACAATGAGCAGTTCTTC
TRBV12-3/TRBV12-4	many	TRBJ1-3	.	CASNQGPANTIYF	TGTGCCAGCAACCAGGGACCTGCCAACACCATATATTTT
TRBV7-2	.	TRBJ2-3	.	CASTVGGPSTDTQYF	TGTGCCAGCACCGTAGGAGGCCCTAGCACAGATACGCAGTATTTT
TRBV11-2	few	TRBJ1-1	TRBD1	CASSLHEGATEAFF	TGTGCCAGCAGCCTTCACGAGGGGGCCACTGAAGCTTTCTTT
TRBV2	.	TRBJ1-1	.	CAGRMYTVGGEAFF	TGTGCCGGCCGAATGTACACAGTGGGGGGTGAAGCTTTCTTT
TRBV20-1	many	TRBJ1-1	.	CRDPWGAEAFF	TGCAGGGACCCTTGGGGGGCGGAAGCTTTCTTT
TRBV7-6	few	TRBJ2-2	.	CASTHSGPSAMGGELFF	TGTGCCAGCACCCATTCCGGGCCGTCGGCGATGGGCGGGGAGCTGTTTTTT
TRBV27	many	TRBJ1-6	TRBD1	CASSTGQYNSPLHF	TGTGCCAGCAGTACGGGACAGTATAATTCACCCCTCCACTTT
TRBV6-1	many	TRBJ2-1	.	CASTQGGWNEQFF	TGTGCCAGCACCCAGGGAGGATGGAATGAGCAGTTCTTC
TRBV6-1	once	TRBJ1-1	TRBD1	CASILGTVSEAFF	TGTGCCAGCATCCTCGGGACAGTCTCTGAAGCTTTCTTT
TRBV20-1	many	TRBJ2-1	TRBD2	CSAKRDYNEQFF	TGCAGTGCAAAGCGGGATTACAATGAGCAGTTCTTC
TRBV20-1	many	TRBJ1-5	.	CSARVGVSNQPQHF	TGCAGTGCTAGAGTAGGGGTCAGCAATCAGCCCCAGCATTTT
TRBV20-1	many	TRBJ2-5	.	CSARAPRAFWETQYF	TGCAGTGCTAGAGCGCCGAGGGCCTTTTGGGAGACCCAGTACTTC
TRBV29-1	many	TRBJ2-3	.	CSVELGGLTQYF	TGCAGCGTTGAACTCGGGGGGCTTACGCAGTATTTT
TRBV29-1	few	TRBJ1-1	.	CSADGPNTEAFF	TGCAGCGCGGACGGACCGAACACTGAAGCTTTCTTT
TRBV3-1	few	TRBJ1-1	TRBD1	CASSQGGQGRTEAFF	TGTGCCAGCAGCCAAGGAGGACAGGGGCGCACTGAAGCTTTCTTT
TRBV5-1	.	TRBJ1-3	TRBD1	CASSPNLQGSSGNTIYF	TGCGCCAGCAGCCCTAACCTACAGGGGAGCTCTGGAAACACCATATATTTT
TRBV20-1	few	TRBJ2-1	TRBD2	CSARTGTSPNEQFF	TGCAGTGCCCGAACCGGGACTAGCCCGAATGAGCAGTTCTTC
TRBV7-9	many	TRBJ1-5	.	CASSVRDSNQPQHF	TGTGCCAGCAGCGTCCGGGACAGCAATCAGCCCCAGCATTTT
TRBV12-3/TRBV12-4	.	TRBJ2-2	.	CASSSKGGRTNTGELFF	TGTGCCAGCAGCTCCAAGGGGGGGCGGACGAACACCGGGGAGCTGTTTTTT
TRBV24-1	.	TRBJ1-5	TRBD1	CATSDVTGRIHF	TGTGCCACCAGTGATGTGACAGGGAGGATACATTTT
TRBV28	many	TRBJ1-2	.	CASRDTDYGYTF	TGTGCCAGCAGGGATACGGACTATGGCTACACCTTC
TRBV7-2	many	TRBJ2-2	TRBD2	CASSLLPGTSVGELFF	TGTGCCAGCAGCTTACTGCCGGGGACTAGCGTTGGGGAGCTGTTTTTT
TRBV30	.	TRBJ2-5	.	CAWSEGREQETQYF	TGTGCCTGGAGTGAGGGCAGGGAACAAGAGACCCAGTACTTC
TRBV7-2	many	TRBJ2-1	.	CASTAGRQNNEQFF	TGTGCCAGCACCGCAGGACGGCAGAACAATGAGCAGTTCTTC
TRBV5-1	.	TRBJ2-1	.	CASSWRTGAGNEQFF	TGCGCCAGCAGCTGGAGGACAGGAGCGGGCAATGAGCAGTTCTTC
TRBV12-3/TRBV12-4	.	TRBJ2-2	.	CASVTGTPNTGELFF	TGTGCCAGCGTCACCGGGACACCGAACACCGGGGAGCTGTTTTTT
TRBV18	few	TRBJ1-1	.	CASSPTIRDPRGMNTEAFF	TGTGCCAGCTCACCGACTATCCGGGACCCTAGGGGCATGAACACTGAAGCTTTCTTT
TRBV12-3/TRBV12-4	many	TRBJ2-1	TRBD2	CASSLIVGGRRSDEQFF	TGTGCCAGCAGTTTAATCGTGGGGGGGAGGAGGTCTGATGAGCAGTTCTTC
TRBV5-1	many	TRBJ2-3	TRBD1	CASSPGQGWDTQYF	TGCGCCAGCAGCCCCGGACAGGGGTGGGATACGCAGTATTTT
TRBV7-9	many	TRBJ1-1	.	CAISGPNTEAFF	TGTGCCATCTCAGGCCCGAACACTGAAGCTTTCTTT
TRBV29-1	few	TRBJ2-1	TRBD2	CSVARRLADNEQFF	TGCAGCGTTGCTCGTAGGCTAGCGGACAATGAGCAGTTCTTC
TRBV20-1	.	TRBJ2-5	TRBD2	CSATRLAGGSQETQYF	TGCAGTGCTACCCGCCTAGCGGGAGGGTCCCAAGAGACCCAGTACTTC
TRBV6-1	many	TRBJ2-1	TRBD2	CASQNPSGRVNEQFF	TGTGCCAGCCAGAATCCGAGCGGGAGGGTCAATGAGCAGTTCTTC
TRBV12-3/TRBV12-4	.	TRBJ2-2	TRBD2	CASSTRDYLYEGLFF	TGTGCCAGCTCGACCCGGGACTACCTTTACGAAGGGCTGTTTTTT